The 3 T cell receptor beta chains given below trace back to one sample, sequenced in a study of blood T cell repertoires in COVID-19. The method was immunoSEQ multiplex PCR; TCRdb's version includes in-frame clones alone and lacks a portion of them. The sample lists approximately 250,000 clones, around nine tenths seen once, with 1.5% to 2% in the top ten. Specimen: peripheral blood. The receptors stem from a young man with active or convalescent COVID-19.

This clone occurred a few times. The chain is built from TRBV10-2 and TRBJ1-3; TRBD1 aligns across 8 bases. This CDR3 has 14 residues. The V gene's germline CDR1 is WSHSY and CDR2 SAAADI. Trimming removed 10 bases from V and 7 bases from J; junction bases left unmatched: 12. CDR3 DNA: TGCGCCACCACCACCCCTGCAGGGGGCAACACCATATATTTT. It yields the protein CATTTPAGGNTIYF.

This clone was counted between two and nine times. The rearrangement joins TRBV14 to TRBJ2-7; 7 bases match TRBD1. The length of the CDR3 is 14 residues. The V and J ends lost 3 bases and 1 base, in that order; junction bases with no gene match: 3. CDR1 and CDR2 from the germline V gene are SGHDN and FVKESK. The CDR3 sequence is CASSHLGQSYEQYF. The CDR3 DNA reads as TGTGCCAGCAGCCACCTGGGACAGTCCTACGAGCAGTACTTC.

CDR3 protein: CASSQDFLDRNSPLHF. The CDR3, as DNA: TGCGCCAGCAGCCAAGATTTTTTGGACAGAAATTCACCCCTCCACTTT. The chain employs TRBV4-3 and TRBJ1-6, with D perhaps TRBD1 (6 bases). The CDR3 covers 16 residues. Germline V gene data show CDR1 as LGHNA and CDR2 as YSLEER. Trimming took 0 bases from V and 7 from J, leaving 13 bases between them.